Included here is one T cell receptor beta chain sequence, with context. The CDR3 consists of 18 residues. The V gene's germline CDR1 is LGHNA and CDR2 YNFKEQ. Trimming took 6 bases from V and 4 from J, leaving 27 bases between them. These data come from a study of blood T cell repertoires in COVID-19. Libraries were prepared by immunoSEQ multiplex PCR; TCRdb keeps only in-frame clonotypes and omits some of them. The sample consists of some 200,000 clones, about 90% of them appearing once. The chain employs TRBV4-2 and TRBJ1-2; maybe TRBD1 (6 bases). The material sequenced was peripheral blood. The clonotype was recovered from a woman under 30 who had recovered from COVID-19. The CDR3, as DNA: TGTGCCAGCAGACTCAGATTATCCCAAACAGGGCTCTCCTATGGCTACACCTTC. It translates to CASRLRLSQTGLSYGYTF.